The clone carrying this T cell receptor beta chain was seen only a few times. Its antigen remains unknown. CDR3 size: 13 residues. The ends lost 9 bases at V and 3 bases at J; junction bases unmatched: 6. Per germline, CDR1 MNHEY and CDR2 SMNVEV (reference sequence). The method was immunoSEQ multiplex PCR; TCRdb's version includes in-frame clones alone and lacks a portion of them. The table shows approximately 60,000 clones, with around 92% occurring only once. This specimen belongs to a study of cytomegalovirus exposure and HLA in healthy donors. The study's findings and limits: Accounts indicate the classifier identified cytomegalovirus status with strong specificity and sensitivity.

The sample was PBMCs. The V gene is TRBV27, the J gene TRBJ2-7, with 9 bases that match TRBD2. This TCR was recovered from a woman between 18 and 29 years old in good health and CMV-seronegative. DNA for the CDR3: TGTGCCAGTTGGGATAGCGGGAGCTACGAGCAGTACTTC. Encoded protein: CASWDSGSYEQYF.